A single sample gave rise to the 25 T cell receptor beta chains below, sequenced in a study of glioma-infiltrating T cells after dendritic cell vaccination. The protocol was immunoSEQ multiplex PCR, while the TCRdb copy is restricted to in-frame clones and leaves out a portion. This sample has fewer than 25,000 clones, with roughly 90% found just once. Time point specified: after dendritic cell vaccination, including at tumor progression/relapse. The sample was blood, taken after dendritic cell vaccination. The receptors originated from a human donor with glioblastoma.

The chain is built from TRBV10-3 and TRBJ2-7; 9 bases are shared with TRBD1. The CDR3 runs to 16 residues. The V gene end was trimmed by 2 bases and the J gene end by 7 bases; junction bases not matched to a gene: 12. Germline V gene data show CDR1 as ENHRY and CDR2 as SYGVKD. CDR3 sequence: CAISETGTGYLNEQYF. CDR3 bases: TGTGCCATCAGTGAGACCGGGACAGGGTACCTGAATGAGCAGTACTTC.

This chain joins TRBV30 and TRBJ2-2; no clear D. The CDR3 loop spans 12 amino acids. V gave up 1 base and J gave up 6 bases, with 6 bases separating them. Germline assignment: CDR1 GTSNPN and CDR2 SVGIG (reference sequence). CDR3 sequence reads: CAWSDESGELFF. The CDR3 DNA is TGTGCCTGGAGTGATGAGTCCGGGGAGCTGTTTTTT.

This clone was counted only a few times. The rearrangement joins TRBV19 to TRBJ1-1; 7 nucleotides align to TRBD1. Germline assignment: CDR1 LNHDA and CDR2 SQIVND (reference sequence). This CDR3 has 14 amino acids. V lost 7 bases and J lost 5; bases outside the gene matches: 10. CDR3 bases: TGTGCCAGTATTCAAGACAGGGCGGGGACTGAAGCTTTCTTT. This gives the protein CASIQDRAGTEAFF. The full variable domain, rest sourced from reference TRBV19 and TRBJ1-1, is DGGITQSPKYLFRKEGQNVTLSCEQNLNHDAMYWYRQDPGQGLRLIYYSQIVNDFQKGDIAEGYSVSREKKESFPLTVTSAQKNPTAFYLCASIQDRAGTEAFFGQGTRLTVV.

V gene TRBV2 combines with J gene TRBJ1-4; D is perhaps TRBD1 (6 bases). This CDR3 contains 15 residues. Germline CDR1 and CDR2: SNHLY and FYNNEI. The V end lost 6 bases, the J end lost 3 bases, and 14 bases lay between the germline ends. The CDR3 DNA reads as TGTGCCAGCAGCGACACAGGGAGAGCTAATGAAAAACTGTTTTTT. Translated: CASSDTGRANEKLFF.

The chain is built from TRBV7-2 and TRBJ1-2; the D gene is possibly TRBD1 (6 bases). Germline-derived CDR1 and CDR2 are SGHTA and FQGNSA. The CDR3 covers 14 residues. V was shortened by 5 bases and J by 14 bases, with 24 bases between the two germline ends. This chain's CDR3 is CASSPRDTKYGWTF. The DNA for the CDR3 is TGTGCCAGCAGCCCTCGGGACACCAAATATGGCTGGACCTTC.

This chain connects TRBV7-6 to TRBJ1-6; D remains ambiguous. V lost 4 bases to trimming and J lost 10 bases, with 8 bases between them. Germline V CDR1 and CDR2: SGHVS, FNYEAQ. CDR3 length: 12 residues. Written as DNA, the CDR3 is TGTGCCAGCAGCTCCGCGGGATCACCCCTCCACTTT. Amino acid sequence: CASSSAGSPLHF.

This sequence joins TRBV15 and TRBJ2-5; possibly TRBD2 for D (5 bases). The length of the CDR3 is 16 residues. V lost 1 base, J lost 1 base, and 13 bases lay in between. The germline V gene encodes CDR1 LNHNV and CDR2 YYDKDF (reference sequence). For the CDR3, the DNA is TGTGCCACCAGCAGAGGCGGAGGAGGACCCCAAGAGACCCAGTACTTC. Amino acid sequence: CATSRGGGGPQETQYF.

The gene calls are TRBV7-2 and TRBJ1-3; tentative D call: TRBD1 (5 bases). The CDR3 spans 15 residues. Per the germline V gene, CDR1 is SGHTA and CDR2 is FQGNSA. Trimming took off 5 bases at V and 2 bases at J, with 13 bases between the two ends. The CDR3 sequence: CASSLDGGTGNTIYF. CDR3 nucleotide sequence: TGTGCCAGCAGCCTGGACGGGGGGACTGGAAACACCATATATTTT.

The V gene is TRBV12-5, the J gene TRBJ2-6, with D possibly TRBD2 on 5 matching bases. The CDR3 runs 17 residues. V lost 1 base, J lost 2 bases, and 12 bases lay in between. The germline gives CDR1 LGHNT, CDR2 FRNRAP. CDR3 amino acids: CASGLGIRGTGANVLTF. The CDR3 nucleotides read TGTGCTAGTGGTTTGGGCATCCGGGGAACTGGGGCCAACGTCCTGACTTTC.

This rearrangement joins TRBV6-1 to TRBJ1-2, with D perhaps matching TRBD1 (5 bases). CDR1 is MNHNS and CDR2 is SASEGT in the germline V gene. V lost 8 bases, J lost 8 bases, and 24 bases lay in between. This CDR3 is 15 amino acids long. CDR3 nucleotide sequence: TGTGCCAGCGCGGGGGGGGGATCTGGGTATAACGGCTACACCTTC. Its translation is CASAGGGSGYNGYTF.

V gene TRBV5-4 combines with J gene TRBJ1-2, with 10 bases fitting TRBD1. Trimming took 3 bases from V and 5 from J; bases not matched to a gene: 4. Germline loops: CDR1 SGHNT, CDR2 YYREEE (reference sequence). The CDR3 contains 14 residues. CDR3: CASSSPGQGYGYTF. CDR3 in DNA: TGTGCCAGCAGCTCCCCGGGACAGGGGTATGGCTACACCTTC.

About this clone itself: Different DNA sequences within this sample yield the same CDR3. The CDR3 region is CASIGGINSPLHF. In DNA, the CDR3 is TGTGCCAGCATTGGGGGGATTAATTCACCCCTCCACTTT. This chain uses TRBV6-1 with TRBJ1-6, with a possible D match to TRBD1 (5 bases). Germline-derived CDR1 and CDR2 are MNHNS and SASEGT. The CDR3 sequence is 13 residues long. V was trimmed by 7 bases and J by 6 bases, leaving 10 bases between them.

This sequence joins TRBV10-2 and TRBJ1-2; D unresolved. Trimming took off 3 bases at V and 4 bases at J, with 12 bases between the two ends. CDR3 length: 14 residues. Germline CDR1 and CDR2: WSHSY and SAAADI. In DNA form, the CDR3 reads TGCGCCAGCAGTGATATGGCAGGAACCTATGGCTACACCTTC. It is translated as CASSDMAGTYGYTF.

The chain links TRBV5-1 to TRBJ1-4; 11 bases fit TRBD1. The CDR3 length is 16 residues. Germline CDR1 reads SGHRS; CDR2 reads YFSETQ. The J segment lost 0 bases and the V segment lost 7 bases, leaving 5 bases of the junction unmatched. The DNA of the CDR3 is TGCGCCAGCGGGACAGGGGGAGGGCCAACTAATGAAAAACTGTTTTTT. Its translation is CASGTGGGPTNEKLFF.

This clone came up once. The chain joins TRBV6-6 to TRBJ2-3; a possible D gene is TRBD2 (5 bases). CDR3 length: 15 amino acids. V lost 6 bases and J 0 bases, leaving 13 bases between the germline ends. CDR1 and CDR2 (germline): MNHNY, SVGAGI (reference sequence). The CDR3 nucleotides are TGTGCCAGCAGAGCCCGGAGCGGTAGCACAGATACGCAGTATTTT. Its protein product is CASRARSGSTDTQYF.

The chain has TRBV13 and TRBJ2-3; 9 bases line up with TRBD1. The length of the CDR3 is 19 residues. CDR1 is PRHDT, CDR2 FYEKMQ, per germline (reference sequence). After removal of 5 bases from V and 0 bases from J, the junction contained 15 bases not matched to a gene. The CDR3 sequence is CASSAHGDRVSSSTDTQYF. In nucleotides, the CDR3 is TGTGCCAGCAGCGCACATGGGGACAGGGTAAGCTCTAGCACAGATACGCAGTATTTT.

Only a few counts were recorded for this clone. The chain recombines TRBV28 with TRBJ1-3; TRBD1 is a possible D gene (6 bases). Trimming stripped 5 bases from V and 0 bases from J, with 14 bases between. The CDR3 consists of 16 residues. Germline V gene data show CDR1 as MDHEN and CDR2 as SYDVKM. The CDR3 DNA reads as TGTGCCAGCAGTATCGACAGGACTTTCTCTGGAAACACCATATATTTT. Its protein product is CASSIDRTFSGNTIYF.

The chain combines TRBV11-3 with TRBJ2-2, with D hard to call. The CDR3 loop spans 14 amino acids. The V gene's germline CDR1 is SGHNT and CDR2 YENEEA. Trimming removed 6 bases from V and 0 bases from J, with 8 bases in between. The CDR3 DNA reads as TGTGCCAGCAGGTCTGACTCGAACACCGGGGAGCTGTTTTTT. Its translation: CASRSDSNTGELFF.

The V call is TRBV14, the J call TRBJ2-5; D might be TRBD2 (6 bases). This CDR3 contains 15 residues. CDR1 and CDR2 (germline): SGHDN, FVKESK. With 5 bases removed from V and 2 bases from J, the gap between germline ends came to 15 bases. In nucleotides, the CDR3 is TGTGCCAGCAGCTCTCAGGGACTTAGACAAGAGACCCAGTACTTC. Translation: CASSSQGLRQETQYF.

The V gene is TRBV28, the J gene TRBJ2-1, with TRBD2 identical over 7 bases. Germline trimming cut 5 bases from V and 2 bases from J; bases unmatched to any gene: 9. The CDR3 runs to 16 residues. Germline CDR1 is MDHEN and CDR2 is SYDVKM. In DNA, the CDR3 is TGTGCCAGCAGTGTACTATCTAGCGGAACCTACAATGAGCAGTTCTTC. It specifies CASSVLSSGTYNEQFF.

The V gene is TRBV6-6, the J gene TRBJ2-2; perhaps TRBD1 as D (6 bases). From germline, CDR1 is MNHNY and CDR2 SVGAGI (reference sequence). This CDR3 is 14 amino acids long. Trimming left V 6 bases short and J 5 bases short, with 13 bases between. The CDR3 DNA sequence: TGTGCCAGCAGGGGACAAACCCAGACCGGGGAGCTGTTTTTT. Its translation is CASRGQTQTGELFF.

The chain carries TRBV19 and TRBJ1-5; TRBD1 is a possible D gene (5 bases). The CDR3 consists of 16 residues. With 4 bases removed from V and 0 bases from J, the gap between germline ends came to 13 bases. Germline V CDR1 and CDR2: LNHDA, SQIVND (reference sequence). For the CDR3, the DNA is TGTGCCAGTAGTAAATACCAGGGATATAGCAATCAGCCCCAGCATTTT. It codes for CASSKYQGYSNQPQHF.

This rearrangement joins TRBV7-9 to TRBJ2-5; weak D call: TRBD1 (6 bases). The DNA end favors TRBJ2-7, so the J call may be wrong. This CDR3 region has 13 residues. CDR1 SEHNR and CDR2 FQNEAQ come from the germline V gene (reference sequence). CDR3 region: CASSSGQPYEQYF. The CDR3 DNA sequence: TGTGCCAGCAGCTCAGGACAGCCCTACGAGCAGTACTTC.

The V and J genes are TRBV11-2 and TRBJ2-7; D may be TRBD1 (5 bases). V lost 4 bases and J lost 3, with 19 bases in between. This CDR3 has 16 residues. The germline V gene has CDR1 SGHAT and CDR2 FQNNGV. CDR3 residues: CASSSLQGPANYEQYF. The DNA of the CDR3 is TGTGCCAGCAGCTCCCTCCAGGGCCCCGCCAACTACGAGCAGTACTTC.

The chain is built from TRBV4-2 and TRBJ1-3; a possible D gene is TRBD1 (6 bases). The CDR3 spans 15 residues. Germline V gene sequence: CDR1 LGHNA, CDR2 YNFKEQ. The germline V and J ends were trimmed by 3 bases and 0 bases, with 9 bases remaining between them. CDR3 nucleotide sequence: TGTGCCAGCAGCCAGGACAGTAGCTCTGGAAACACCATATATTTT. This sequence encodes CASSQDSSSGNTIYF.